These T cell receptor beta chains were read from a single sample in a study of blood T cell repertoires in COVID-19. TCRdb's copy holds only in-frame clones and misses some; the assay was immunoSEQ multiplex PCR. The sample carries fewer than 350,000 clones, approximately 88% recorded once. The sample was PBMCs or T cells enriched from blood (not recorded which). The receptor set was obtained from a woman in her 40s who had recovered from COVID-19. Each CDR3 is given with its conserved first and last residue. D genes are given only for firm matches. The listing skips clone size in some rows; elsewhere it reads once, few, many or a size class.

TRBJ2-1	-	17	TRBD2	TRBV19	TGTGCCAGTAGTATCAACCCCCCTAGCGGTTCCTACAATGAGCAGTTCTTC	CASSINPPSGSYNEQFF
TRBJ2-1	once	13	-	TRBV19	TGTGCCAGTAGTGCTCGCCCTAGAGATGAGCAGTTCTTC	CASSARPRDEQFF
TRBJ1-6	-	13	-	TRBV28	TGTGCCCACAGGGAATCCTATAATTCACCCCTCCACTTT	CAHRESYNSPLHF
TRBJ2-1	-	15	-	TRBV10-2	TGCGCCAGCAGTGGCTCTAGACTAGTTTCCCATGAGCAGTTCTTC	CASSGSRLVSHEQFF
TRBJ1-5	-	17	-	TRBV21-1	TGTGCCAGCAGCAAATACAAGACCCCGGAGGGCAATCAGCCCCAGCATTTT	CASSKYKTPEGNQPQHF
TRBJ2-1	-	15	-	TRBV6-6	TGTGCCAGCAATCCCGATTCCAGAGGGTACAATGAGCAGTTCTTC	CASNPDSRGYNEQFF
TRBJ2-1	-	19	TRBD2	TRBV7-2	TGTGCCAGCAGTCGAACGGGGCTAGCGGGTTCAAGCTCCTACAATGAGCAGTTCTTC	CASSRTGLAGSSSYNEQFF
TRBJ1-1	-	13	TRBD1	TRBV6-5	TGTGCCAGCCGACAGGGCTGGGGAACTGAAGCTTTCTTT	CASRQGWGTEAFF
TRBJ2-5	-	15	-	TRBV5-4	TGTGCCAGCAGCTTGTCGGGTAGGAGTCAAGAGACCCAGTACTTC	CASSLSGRSQETQYF
TRBJ2-7	-	16	-	TRBV6-5	TGTGCCAGCAGTTACTACAGGACGGCCGGGTCCTACGAGCAGTACTTC	CASSYYRTAGSYEQYF
TRBJ1-2	-	15	-	TRBV18	TGTGCCAGCTCACCGAGCGGGACGGGGAGCGATGGCTACACCTTC	CASSPSGTGSDGYTF
TRBJ2-3	-	13	TRBD1	TRBV7-2	TGTGCCAGCAGCTTGGTCCCGGGACAGACGCAGTATTTT	CASSLVPGQTQYF
TRBJ2-7	few	14	-	TRBV5-6	TGTGCCAGCAGCTTGATTGAGCGGCCCTACGAGCAGTACTTC	CASSLIERPYEQYF
TRBJ2-5	-	16	-	TRBV7-2	TGTGCCAGCAGCTTAGCGCCGACAGGACCCCAAGAGACCCAGTACTTC	CASSLAPTGPQETQYF
TRBJ2-6	once	17	-	TRBV15	TGTGCCACCAGCACCCCCTTCAGGTTCGGTGGGGCCAACGTCCTGACTTTC	CATSTPFRFGGANVLTF
TRBJ2-3	-	15	TRBD2	TRBV6-5	TGTGCCAGCAGGCGGACTAGCGGGCACACAGATACGCAGTATTTT	CASRRTSGHTDTQYF
TRBJ1-5	-	14	-	TRBV7-2	TGTGCCAGCAGCTCGCAGGGGCCGGTAGGGCCCCAGCATTTT	CASSSQGPVGPQHF
TRBJ1-5	-	12	-	TRBV28	TGTGCCAGCACTAGCAGCACGAAGCCCCAGCATTTT	CASTSSTKPQHF
TRBJ1-5	-	16	TRBD1	TRBV27	TGTGCCAGCAGTTCGGATTTCACCGGGACAGATCAGCCCCAGCATTTT	CASSSDFTGTDQPQHF
TRBJ2-7	-	15	TRBD2	TRBV6-5	TGTGCCAGCAGGACCGGAACTAGCGGATCCTACGAGCAGTACTTC	CASRTGTSGSYEQYF
TRBJ1-4	-	16	-	TRBV7-2	TGTGCCAGCAGCTTAGGCTTGGCGGGGGGACATGAAAAACTGTTTTTT	CASSLGLAGGHEKLFF
TRBJ2-2	-	14	-	TRBV18	TGTGCCAGCTCACCACTTGGCCAGTCCGGGGAGCTGTTTTTT	CASSPLGQSGELFF
TRBJ1-1	-	15	-	TRBV11-3	TGTGCCAGCAGCTCTTACAGGGCCCAGAACACTGAAGCTTTCTTT	CASSSYRAQNTEAFF
TRBJ2-3	once	12	-	TRBV2	TGTGCCAGCAGCTTGGGGACATCCACGCAGTATTTT	CASSLGTSTQYF
TRBJ1-2	-	11	-	TRBV12-3/TRBV12-4	TGTGCCAGCCGGTGGGGCGACGGCTACACCTTC	CASRWGDGYTF
TRBJ2-2	-	15	TRBD2	TRBV19	TGTGCCAGTAGGTTAGCTAGCGGGAACACCGGGGAGCTGTTTTTT	CASRLASGNTGELFF
TRBJ1-1	-	13	-	TRBV7-2	TGTGCCAGCAGGCGCGGGGGGGGCACTGAAGCTTTCTTT	CASRRGGGTEAFF
TRBJ1-2	-	14	-	TRBV7-9	TGTGCCAGCAGCAGTCAGTCCCGATTCTATGGCTACACCTTC	CASSSQSRFYGYTF
TRBJ2-2	-	13	-	TRBV25-1	TGTGCCAGCAGTGCCCCGGGAACCGGGGAGCTGTTTTTT	CASSAPGTGELFF
TRBJ2-1	once	13	-	TRBV2	TGTGCCAGCCTGACAGGAGGTGACAATGAGCAGTTCTTC	CASLTGGDNEQFF
TRBJ2-3	-	16	TRBD2	TRBV19	TGTGCCAGTAGTATATTTCCTAGCGGAAACACAGATACGCAGTATTTT	CASSIFPSGNTDTQYF
TRBJ1-2	-	15	TRBD1	TRBV28	TGTGCCAGCAGCACGACGACAGGGTCCGACTATGGCTACACCTTC	CASSTTTGSDYGYTF
TRBJ1-2	-	13	-	TRBV30	TGTGCCTGGAGTGCCCCGGGGGGGCGTGGCTACACCTTC	CAWSAPGGRGYTF
TRBJ1-5	-	14	TRBD1	TRBV28	TGTGCCAGCAGATCAGCAGGGGGAGGTCAGCCCCAGCATTTT	CASRSAGGGQPQHF
TRBJ2-1	once	14	TRBD2	TRBV28	TGTGCCAGCAAACTAGCGGGCGACTACAATGAGCAGTTCTTC	CASKLAGDYNEQFF
TRBJ2-7	-	16	-	TRBV18	TGTGCCAGCTCACCACGGGTGGGAGAGAGCTCCTACGAGCAGTACTTC	CASSPRVGESSYEQYF
TRBJ2-3	-	13	-	TRBV11-2	TGTGCCAGCAGCCTTGGCCCCACAGATACGCAGTATTTT	CASSLGPTDTQYF
TRBJ2-1	-	16	-	TRBV11-2	TGTGCCAGCACCCCCCCCGGGACGGGAGTAGGGAATGAGCAGTTCTTC	CASTPPGTGVGNEQFF
TRBJ2-7	-	14	TRBD1	TRBV6-1	TGTGCCAGCAGTGAAGGGCAGGGGGCGTGGGAGCAGTACTTC	CASSEGQGAWEQYF
TRBJ2-7	few	14	-	TRBV30	TGTGCCTGGAGTGTAGTGTCGGTCTCCTACGAGCAGTACTTC	CAWSVVSVSYEQYF